The present T cell receptor (beta chain) was sequenced within a study of blood T cell repertoires in COVID-19. V shed 4 bases and J shed 8 bases, with 15 bases lying between them. This CDR3 contains 15 residues. Germline CDR1 SEHNR, CDR2 FQNEAQ (reference sequence). Original handling: From reference gene primer amplification, estimates of nucleated cell counts were derived. Assay: immunoSEQ multiplex PCR; the TCRdb copy retains only in-frame clones and omits some. The V and J calls and clone size come from that table; D and trimming were worked out from the DNA. The sample comprises approximately 72,000 clones, roughly 89% of which are singletons, and over 1.2% rests with the top ten.

Sequenced input: peripheral blood. This receptor was obtained from a man aged 60 to 69 with acute or convalescent COVID-19. This chain joins TRBV7-9 and TRBJ1-6; possible D gene TRBD1, 6 bases. The CDR3 is CASSWGAGGHSPLHF. The CDR3 region has the DNA TGTGCCAGCAGCTGGGGGGCGGGGGGGCATTCACCCCTCCACTTT.